The source of this T cell receptor (beta chain) is a study of T cells in Graves' hyperthyroidism and ophthalmopathy. The study, taken as a whole, reports: Expanded thyroid clonotypes (above 0.001) were mostly also found in blood.

Researchers amplified the TCR beta CDR3 regions from RNA transcripts. Initially, a first-round RT-PCR of the TCR CDR3 employed the HTBI primer set. TCRdb reanalysed the multiplex PCR reads using MiXCR and keeps one entry per CDR3 protein. The data show fewer than 650,000 distinct CDR3 sequences, 14% seen once. Blood was sampled at initial diagnosis of hyperthyroidism, prior to onset of any ophthalmopathy symptoms. From 10 ml of fresh peripheral blood, PBMCs were isolated. From germline, CDR1 is SGHNT and CDR2 YENEEA. V dropped 2 bases and J dropped 9 bases, with 17 bases sitting between them. The CDR3 length is 15 residues. This clonotype was recorded many times. Antigen unknown.

The clonotype comes from a woman aged 25-40 years with Graves' hyperthyroidism that later progressed to Graves' ophthalmopathy. J is TRBJ2-1 and V is TRBV11-3, with D possibly TRBD2 on 6 matching bases. The sequenced material came from blood. The CDR3 protein is CASSLRTAGTGEQFF. The CDR3, as DNA: TGTGCCAGCAGCTTACGTACCGCGGGGACGGGTGAGCAGTTCTTC.